This T cell receptor (beta chain) was profiled in a study of OX40 agonist ivuxolimab in advanced cancers. Looking at the study overall: A diagnosis of hepatocellular carcinoma, melanoma, renal cell or head and neck cancer was present in dose-escalation patients.

General study findings and limits: Averaging showed that CD8+ T cells had more expanded clones than CD4+ did.

Patients were ruled out by autoimmune disease history or systemic immunosuppression. Worth noting for this clone: As yet, its antigen is unknown.

Germline V gene lookup returns CDR1 LNHDA and CDR2 SQIVND (reference sequence). CDR3 length equals 13 residues. V was clipped by 1 base and J by 5 bases, with 5 bases between them. Some clones are missing from TCRdb's copy, which holds only in-frame ones; the method was immunoSEQ multiplex PCR. The sample contains roughly 68,000 clones, 89% of which appear only once. Sequenced material: CD4+ or CD8+ T cells sorted from blood, taken in a trial of the OX40 agonist ivuxolimab. This TCR derives from an adult with an advanced solid tumor such as melanoma, head and neck, liver or kidney cancer. The V call is TRBV19, the J call TRBJ2-2; D ambiguous. CDR3 residues: CASSIGKTGELFF. The CDR3, as DNA: TGTGCCAGTAGTATAGGCAAGACCGGGGAGCTGTTTTTT.